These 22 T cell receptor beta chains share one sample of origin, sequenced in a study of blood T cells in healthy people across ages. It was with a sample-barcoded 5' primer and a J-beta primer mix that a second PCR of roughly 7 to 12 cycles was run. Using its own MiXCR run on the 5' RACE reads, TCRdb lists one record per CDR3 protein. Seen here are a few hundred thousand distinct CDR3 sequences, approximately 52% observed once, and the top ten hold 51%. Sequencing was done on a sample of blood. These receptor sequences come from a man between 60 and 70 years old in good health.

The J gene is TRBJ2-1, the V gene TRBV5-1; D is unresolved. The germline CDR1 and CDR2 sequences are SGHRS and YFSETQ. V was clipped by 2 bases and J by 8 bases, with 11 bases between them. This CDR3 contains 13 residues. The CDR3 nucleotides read TGCGCCAGCAGCTTTCAGGTTGGGCATGAGCAGTTCTTC. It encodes CASSFQVGHEQFF.

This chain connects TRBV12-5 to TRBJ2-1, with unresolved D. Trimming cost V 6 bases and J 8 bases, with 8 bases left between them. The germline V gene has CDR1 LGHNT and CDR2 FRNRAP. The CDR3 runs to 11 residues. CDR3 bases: TGTGCTAGTGGCCTCCGGGATGAGCAGTTCTTC. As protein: CASGLRDEQFF.

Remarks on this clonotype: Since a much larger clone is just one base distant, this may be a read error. The CDR3 loop is CASSLTGSGGGYTGTQYF. The CDR3 region has the DNA TGTGCCAGCAGCTTAACGGGGTCTGGCGGAGGGTACACAGGTACGCAGTATTTT. The chain uses TRBV7-3 and TRBJ2-3, with a weak D call TRBD2 (6 bases). The length of the CDR3 is 18 residues. Germline V gene sequence: CDR1 SGHTA, CDR2 FQGTGA.

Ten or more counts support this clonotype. In DNA form, the CDR3 reads TGTGCCAGCTTAGGGGTTAATGAGCAGTTCTTC. Translation gives CASLGVNEQFF. The chain uses TRBV25-1 and TRBJ2-1, with a possible D match to TRBD1 (5 bases). The germline gives CDR1 MGHDK, CDR2 SYGVNS. The CDR3 runs 11 residues. Trimming stripped 8 bases from V and 7 bases from J, with 9 bases between. The full variable domain, rest sourced from reference TRBV25-1 and TRBJ2-1, is EADIYQTPRYLVIGTGKKITLECSQTMGHDKMYWYQQDPGMELHLIHYSYGVNSTEKGDLSSESTVSRIRTEHFPLTLESARPSHTSQYLCASLGVNEQFFGPGTRLTVL.

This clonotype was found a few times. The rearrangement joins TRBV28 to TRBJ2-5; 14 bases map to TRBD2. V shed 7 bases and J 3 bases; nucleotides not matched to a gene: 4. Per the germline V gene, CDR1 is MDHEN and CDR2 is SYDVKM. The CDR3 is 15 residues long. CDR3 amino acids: CASTKGLAGEETQYF. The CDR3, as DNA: TGTGCCAGCACCAAGGGACTAGCGGGAGAAGAGACCCAGTACTTC.

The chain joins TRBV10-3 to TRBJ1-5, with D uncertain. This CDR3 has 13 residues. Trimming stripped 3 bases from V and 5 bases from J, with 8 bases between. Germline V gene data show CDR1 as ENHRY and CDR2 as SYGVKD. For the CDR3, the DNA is TGTGCCATCAGTGATAGTAAGGATCAGCCCCAGCATTTT. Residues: CAISDSKDQPQHF.

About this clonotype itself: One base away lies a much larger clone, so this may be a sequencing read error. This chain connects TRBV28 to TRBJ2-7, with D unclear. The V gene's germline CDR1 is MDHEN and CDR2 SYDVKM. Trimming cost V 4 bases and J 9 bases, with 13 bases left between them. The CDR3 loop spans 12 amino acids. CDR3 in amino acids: CASSSDLGSQYF. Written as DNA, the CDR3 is TGTGCCAGCAGTTCCGATTTGGGATCGCAGTACTTC.

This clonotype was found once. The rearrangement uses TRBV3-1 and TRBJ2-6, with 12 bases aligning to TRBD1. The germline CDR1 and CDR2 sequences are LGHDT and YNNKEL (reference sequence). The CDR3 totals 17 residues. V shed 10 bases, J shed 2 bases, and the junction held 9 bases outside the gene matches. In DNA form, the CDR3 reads TGTGCCACAGAATACGGGACAGGGGGCACTGGGGCCAACGTCCTGACTTTC. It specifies CATEYGTGGTGANVLTF.

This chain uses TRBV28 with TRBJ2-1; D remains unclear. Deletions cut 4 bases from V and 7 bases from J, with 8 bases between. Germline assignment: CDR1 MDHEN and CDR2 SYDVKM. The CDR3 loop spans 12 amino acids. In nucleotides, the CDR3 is TGTGCCAGCAGTTGGGAAGCTAATGAGCAGTTCTTC. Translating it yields CASSWEANEQFF.

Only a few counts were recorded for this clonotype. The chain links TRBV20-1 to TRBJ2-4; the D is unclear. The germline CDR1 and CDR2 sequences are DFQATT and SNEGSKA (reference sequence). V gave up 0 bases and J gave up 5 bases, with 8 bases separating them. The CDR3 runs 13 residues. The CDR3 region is CSAREGGENIQYF. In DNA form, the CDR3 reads TGCAGTGCTAGAGAGGGTGGCGAAAACATTCAGTACTTC.

The CDR3, as DNA: TGTGCCAGCAGTTCCCAATTCTACGAGCAGTACTTC. As protein: CASSSQFYEQYF. This sequence joins TRBV28 and TRBJ2-7; D is unclear. Germline lookup yields CDR1 MDHEN and CDR2 SYDVKM. Trimming left V 4 bases short and J 3 bases short, with 7 bases between. The CDR3 has 12 residues.

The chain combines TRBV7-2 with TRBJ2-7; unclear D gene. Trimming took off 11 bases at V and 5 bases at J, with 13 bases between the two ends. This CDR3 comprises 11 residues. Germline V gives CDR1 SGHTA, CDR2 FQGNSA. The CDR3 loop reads CACCERNEQYF. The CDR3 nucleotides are TGTGCCTGCTGCGAACGGAACGAGCAGTACTTC.

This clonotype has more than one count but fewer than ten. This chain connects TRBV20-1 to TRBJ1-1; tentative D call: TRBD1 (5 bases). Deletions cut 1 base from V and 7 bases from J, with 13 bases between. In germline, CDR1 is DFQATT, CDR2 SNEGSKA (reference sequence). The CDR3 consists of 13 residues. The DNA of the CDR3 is TGCAGTGCTAGAGGGGCAGAGGGGTTTGAAGCTTTCTTT. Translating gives CSARGAEGFEAFF.

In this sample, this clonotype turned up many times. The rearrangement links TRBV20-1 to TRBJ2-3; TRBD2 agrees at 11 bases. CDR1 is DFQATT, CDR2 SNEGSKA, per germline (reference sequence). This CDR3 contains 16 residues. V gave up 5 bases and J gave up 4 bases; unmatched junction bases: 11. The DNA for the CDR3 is TGCAGTGCTTTGTGGCTAGCGGGGGGTTTGTCAGATACGCAGTATTTT. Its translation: CSALWLAGGLSDTQYF.

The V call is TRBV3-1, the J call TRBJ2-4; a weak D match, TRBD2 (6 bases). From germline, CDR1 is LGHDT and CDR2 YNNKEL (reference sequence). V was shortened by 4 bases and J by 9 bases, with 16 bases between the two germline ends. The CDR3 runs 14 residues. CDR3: CASSPGTAGGIQYF. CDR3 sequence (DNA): TGTGCCAGCAGCCCTGGGACTGCTGGGGGCATTCAGTACTTC.

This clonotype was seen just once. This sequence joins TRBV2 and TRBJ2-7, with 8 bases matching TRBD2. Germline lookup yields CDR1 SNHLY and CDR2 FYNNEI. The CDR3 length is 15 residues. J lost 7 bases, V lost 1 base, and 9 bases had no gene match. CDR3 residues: CASSEGWTSLREQYF. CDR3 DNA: TGTGCCAGCAGTGAAGGTTGGACTAGCTTGCGGGAGCAGTACTTC.

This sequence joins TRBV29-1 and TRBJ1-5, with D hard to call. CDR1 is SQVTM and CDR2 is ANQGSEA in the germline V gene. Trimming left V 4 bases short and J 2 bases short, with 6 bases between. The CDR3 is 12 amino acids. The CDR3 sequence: CSVGQGNQPQHF. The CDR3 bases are TGCAGCGTTGGGCAGGGCAATCAGCCCCAGCATTTT.

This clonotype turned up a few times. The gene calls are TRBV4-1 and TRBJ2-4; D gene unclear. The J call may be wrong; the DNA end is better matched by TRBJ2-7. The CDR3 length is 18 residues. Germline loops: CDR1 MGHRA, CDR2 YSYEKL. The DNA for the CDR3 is TGCGCCAGCAGCCAAGGTCCGATCAGTAGGACCCGTCGGGACGAGCAGTACTTC. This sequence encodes CASSQGPISRTRRDEQYF.

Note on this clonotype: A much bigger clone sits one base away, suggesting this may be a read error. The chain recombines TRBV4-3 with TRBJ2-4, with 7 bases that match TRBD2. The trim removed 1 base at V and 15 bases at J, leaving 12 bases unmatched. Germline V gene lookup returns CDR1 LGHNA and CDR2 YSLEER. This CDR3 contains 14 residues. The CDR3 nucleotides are TGCGCCAGCAGCCAAGGCGGGAGCGGGAACGAGCTGTACTTC. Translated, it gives CASSQGGSGNELYF.

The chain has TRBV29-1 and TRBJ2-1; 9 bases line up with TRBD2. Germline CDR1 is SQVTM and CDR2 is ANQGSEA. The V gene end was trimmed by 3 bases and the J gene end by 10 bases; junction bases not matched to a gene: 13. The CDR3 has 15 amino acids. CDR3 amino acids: CSVEPSGKASGEQFF. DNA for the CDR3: TGCAGCGTTGAGCCTAGCGGGAAGGCAAGTGGCGAGCAGTTCTTC.

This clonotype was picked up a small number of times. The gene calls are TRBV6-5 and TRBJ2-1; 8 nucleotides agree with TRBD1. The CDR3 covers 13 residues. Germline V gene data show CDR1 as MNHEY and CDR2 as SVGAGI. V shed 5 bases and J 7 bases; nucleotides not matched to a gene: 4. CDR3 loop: CASSDDRGNEQFF. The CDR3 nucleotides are TGTGCCAGCAGTGACGACAGGGGTAATGAGCAGTTCTTC.

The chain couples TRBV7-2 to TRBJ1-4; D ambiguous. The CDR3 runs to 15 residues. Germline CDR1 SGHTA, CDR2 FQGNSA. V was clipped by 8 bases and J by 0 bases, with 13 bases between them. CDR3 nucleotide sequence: TGTGCCAGCGGCTCAAGTAGTGCAACTAATGAAAAACTGTTTTTT. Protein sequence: CASGSSSATNEKLFF.